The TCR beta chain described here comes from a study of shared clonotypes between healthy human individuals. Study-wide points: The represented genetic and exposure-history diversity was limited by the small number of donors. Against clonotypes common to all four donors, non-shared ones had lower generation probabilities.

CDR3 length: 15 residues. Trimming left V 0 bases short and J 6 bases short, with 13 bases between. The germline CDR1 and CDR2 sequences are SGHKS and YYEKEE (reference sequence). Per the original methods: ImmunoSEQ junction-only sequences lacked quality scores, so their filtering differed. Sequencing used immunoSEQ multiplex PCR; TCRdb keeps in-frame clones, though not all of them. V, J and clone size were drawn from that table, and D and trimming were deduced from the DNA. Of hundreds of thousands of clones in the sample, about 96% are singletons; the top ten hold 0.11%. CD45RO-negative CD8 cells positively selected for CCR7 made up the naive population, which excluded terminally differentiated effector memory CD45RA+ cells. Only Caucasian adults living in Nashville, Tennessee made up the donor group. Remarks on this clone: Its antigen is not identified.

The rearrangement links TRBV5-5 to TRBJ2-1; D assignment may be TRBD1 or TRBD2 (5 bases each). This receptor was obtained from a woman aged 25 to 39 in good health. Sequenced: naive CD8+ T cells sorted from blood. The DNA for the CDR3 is TGTGCCAGCAGCTTGGAGGCAGGGAGCAGCAATGAGCAGTTCTTC. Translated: CASSLEAGSSNEQFF.